A single sample gave rise to the 30 T cell receptor beta chains below, sequenced in a study of shared clonotypes between healthy human individuals. Profiled with immunoSEQ multiplex PCR; TCRdb holds only in-frame clones, not every one. The sample lists over 2 million clones; roughly 94% were seen once. Specimen: naive CD4+ T cells sorted from blood. Subset defined: CD45RA+ positively selected. The receptors derive from a man between 18 and 35 years old in good health.

V usage is TRBV2 and J usage is TRBJ1-3; D perhaps matches TRBD1 (5 bases). Trimming shortened V by 7 bases and J by 0 bases, and 16 bases separated the two germline ends. This CDR3 is 16 amino acids long. The germline V gene has CDR1 SNHLY and CDR2 FYNNEI. The CDR3 here is CASTPGRRNSGNTIYF. CDR3 DNA: TGTGCCAGCACCCCGGGACGGCGAAACTCTGGAAACACCATATATTTT. The complete variable domain, with remaining parts taken from reference TRBV2 and TRBJ1-3, reads EPEVTQTPSHQVTQMGQEVILRCVPISNHLYFYWYRQILGQKVEFLVSFYNNEISEKSEIFDDQFSVERPDGSNFTLKIRSTKLEDSAMYFCASTPGRRNSGNTIYFGEGSWLTVV.

This chain links TRBV7-2 with TRBJ2-7; 11 positions match TRBD2. From germline, CDR1 is SGHTA and CDR2 FQGNSA. J was trimmed by 2 bases and V by 7 bases; bases with no gene match: 4. The CDR3 has 14 residues. The CDR3 sequence: CASTVTSGAYEQYF. The DNA for the CDR3 is TGTGCCAGCACCGTGACTAGCGGGGCCTACGAGCAGTACTTC. Full variable domain (rest looked up from reference TRBV7-2 and TRBJ2-7): GAGVSQSPSNKVTEKGKDVELRCDPISGHTALYWYRQSLGQGLEFLIYFQGNSAPDKSGLPSDRFSAERTGGSVSTLTIQRTQQEDSAVYLCASTVTSGAYEQYFGPGTRLTVT.

The J gene is TRBJ1-1, the V gene TRBV30; 7 nucleotides agree with TRBD1. CDR1 is GTSNPN, CDR2 SVGIG, per germline (reference sequence). The CDR3 spans 14 residues. J was trimmed by 4 bases and V by 4 bases; bases with no gene match: 9. The CDR3 DNA is TGTGCCTGGAAGAATCCAGGGGGAGGCACTGAAGCTTTCTTT. Protein product: CAWKNPGGGTEAFF.

The rearrangement links TRBV30 to TRBJ1-3; D not certain. This CDR3 has 14 residues. V was shortened by 0 bases and J by 3 bases, with 9 bases between the two germline ends. Germline assignment: CDR1 GTSNPN and CDR2 SVGIG (reference sequence). The CDR3: CAWSVSQLGNTIYF. For the CDR3, the DNA is TGTGCCTGGAGTGTTTCACAGCTTGGAAACACCATATATTTT.

The rearrangement links TRBV7-9 to TRBJ1-2; 7 positions agree with TRBD1. After removal of 3 bases from V and 6 bases from J, the junction contained 7 bases not matched to a gene. Germline CDR1 is SEHNR and CDR2 is FQNEAQ (reference sequence). The CDR3 totals 14 residues. The CDR3 is CASSFVDRVHGYTF. In DNA form, the CDR3 reads TGTGCCAGCAGCTTCGTAGACAGGGTCCATGGCTACACCTTC.

With regard to this clone: A much larger clone differs by one base, so this may be a read error. The chain has TRBV30 and TRBJ1-4; perhaps TRBD1 as D (5 bases). Germline V gene sequence: CDR1 GTSNPN, CDR2 SVGIG (reference sequence). This CDR3 has 15 amino acids. Trimming removed 2 bases from V and 8 bases from J, with 18 bases in between. The chain's CDR3 is CAWSTWDGAREKLFF. For the CDR3, the DNA is TGTGCCTGGAGTACATGGGACGGGGCCCGAGAAAAACTGTTTTTT.

The chain links TRBV6-6 to TRBJ2-1; 9 bases are shared with TRBD2. With V trimmed by 4 bases and J by 6 bases, 4 bases remained unmatched. Germline loops: CDR1 MNHNY, CDR2 SVGAGI (reference sequence). The CDR3 sequence is 14 residues long. The CDR3 protein is CASSLVAGVNEQFF. The CDR3 DNA is TGTGCCAGCAGTTTAGTAGCGGGAGTCAATGAGCAGTTCTTC.

The chain couples TRBV6-5 to TRBJ2-4; TRBD2 matches 11 bases. The length of the CDR3 is 15 residues. Germline V CDR1 and CDR2: MNHEY, SVGAGI. J gave up 1 base and V 4 bases, and 0 bases lay outside the gene matches. CDR3 sequence: CASSSSGGAKNIQYF. Written as DNA, the CDR3 is TGTGCCAGCAGTTCTAGCGGGGGGGCCAAAAACATTCAGTACTTC.

This sequence joins TRBV5-1 and TRBJ1-4, with 11 bases that match TRBD1. Trimming took 6 bases from V and 2 from J; bases not matched to a gene: 9. Germline loops: CDR1 SGHRS, CDR2 YFSETQ. The CDR3 has 17 amino acids. CDR3 in amino acids: CASTVSGTGGTNEKLFF. CDR3 nucleotides: TGCGCCAGCACCGTTTCCGGGACAGGGGGGACTAATGAAAAACTGTTTTTT.

Comments on this clone: Other DNA sequences in the sample encode the same CDR3. The CDR3 DNA follows: TGTGCCAGCAGCCCCGGACAGCTCCAAGAGACCCAGTACTTC. Its translation is CASSPGQLQETQYF. This chain joins TRBV6-5 and TRBJ2-5; possible D gene TRBD1, 6 bases. V lost 6 bases and J 1 base, leaving 12 bases between the germline ends. The CDR3 runs to 14 residues. Germline V CDR1 and CDR2: MNHEY, SVGAGI.

The chain combines TRBV18 with TRBJ2-7, with D perhaps given as TRBD1 or TRBD2 (5 bases each). This CDR3 contains 14 residues. Germline CDR1 is KGHSH and CDR2 is LQKENI. V lost 5 bases to trimming and J lost 1 base, with 12 bases between them. The DNA for the CDR3 is TGTGCCAGCTCAACCGGGACGGCTTCCTACGAGCAGTACTTC. Translating gives CASSTGTASYEQYF. Supplemented by reference TRBV18 and TRBJ2-7, the full variable domain reads NAGVMQNPRHLVRRRGQEARLRCSPMKGHSHVYWYRQLPEEGLKFMVYLQKENIIDESGMPKERFSAEFPKEGPSILRIQQVVRGDSAAYFCASSTGTASYEQYFGPGTRLTVT.

V is TRBV9 and J is TRBJ2-3; 10 nucleotides align to TRBD2. Trimming at V came to 4 bases and at J to 5 bases, leaving 13 bases not matched to a gene. The CDR3 consists of 17 residues. Germline-derived CDR1 and CDR2 are SGDLS and YYNGEE. The DNA of the CDR3 is TGTGCCAGCAGCCATCCGGGAAGCGGGAGGGCCTTAGATACGCAGTATTTT. It specifies CASSHPGSGRALDTQYF.

The chain combines TRBV29-1 with TRBJ2-2; unclear D gene. V gave up 4 bases and J gave up 2 bases, with 8 bases separating them. The CDR3 runs to 13 residues. Germline-derived CDR1 and CDR2 are SQVTM and ANQGSEA. The CDR3 loop is CSVVQTNTGELFF. CDR3 DNA sequence: TGCAGCGTTGTCCAGACCAACACCGGGGAGCTGTTTTTT.

This clone was observed once. The chain uses TRBV4-2 and TRBJ2-6; 9 bases fit TRBD1. Trimming cost V 4 bases and J 2 bases; bases outside gene matches: 15. Germline values: CDR1 LGHNA, CDR2 YNFKEQ. The CDR3 spans 20 residues. The CDR3 DNA is TGTGCCAGCAGCCCCGGGACAGGGATTAATGAAGTAGCTGGGGCCAACGTCCTGACTTTC. It yields the protein CASSPGTGINEVAGANVLTF.

The chain combines TRBV7-9 with TRBJ1-5; D unresolved. Germline V lookup: CDR1 SEHNR, CDR2 FQNEAQ (reference sequence). Trimming shortened V by 1 base and J by 3 bases, and 10 bases separated the two germline ends. The CDR3 sequence is 15 residues long. In DNA form, the CDR3 reads TGTGCCAGCAGCTTAGGGTATGGGTTCAATCAGCCCCAGCATTTT. This translates into CASSLGYGFNQPQHF.

V gene TRBV11-1 combines with J gene TRBJ1-4; D may be TRBD1 (5 bases). This CDR3 is built from 14 residues. V was shortened by 1 base and J by 4 bases, with 7 bases between the two germline ends. Germline values: CDR1 SGHAT, CDR2 FQDESV (reference sequence). For the CDR3, the DNA is TGTGCCAGCAGCTTAGGGGGGATTAATGAAAAACTGTTTTTT. It codes for CASSLGGINEKLFF.

This clone was counted once. The chain is built from TRBV10-1 and TRBJ2-1; a possible D gene is TRBD1 (6 bases). V shed 5 bases and J shed 9 bases, with 14 bases lying between them. Germline V lookup: CDR1 WNHNN, CDR2 SYGVQD (reference sequence). This CDR3 contains 13 residues. The CDR3 region is CASSMVQGSEQFF. In DNA form, the CDR3 reads TGCGCCAGCAGTATGGTACAGGGAAGTGAGCAGTTCTTC.

The CDR3 bases are TGTGCCAGCAGCCCAGATGAGGGGTTTGGCGGCTACACCTTC. Protein sequence: CASSPDEGFGGYTF. The V and J genes are TRBV6-1 and TRBJ1-2, with D maybe TRBD1 (5 bases). This CDR3 has 14 amino acids. The germline V and J ends were trimmed by 6 bases and 8 bases, with 19 bases remaining between them. Germline V gives CDR1 MNHNS, CDR2 SASEGT.

This chain links TRBV27 with TRBJ1-4; weak D call: TRBD1 (5 bases). V was clipped by 3 bases and J by 7 bases, with 12 bases between them. The germline V gene encodes CDR1 MNHEY and CDR2 SMNVEV (reference sequence). The CDR3 is made up of 14 amino acids. The CDR3, as DNA: TGTGCCAGCAGTTTGGCAGGGAAGGGTGAAAAACTGTTTTTT. It is translated as CASSLAGKGEKLFF.

The chain couples TRBV5-1 to TRBJ1-4, with 9 positions matching TRBD1. V lost 4 bases to trimming and J lost 8 bases; unmatched junction nucleotides: 6. CDR1 and CDR2 from the germline V gene are SGHRS and YFSETQ. The CDR3 loop spans 14 amino acids. The CDR3 loop reads CASSQGTGKEKLFF. Here the CDR3 DNA reads TGCGCCAGCAGCCAGGGGACAGGGAAAGAAAAACTGTTTTTT.

The chain employs TRBV19 and TRBJ2-1, with a weak D call TRBD2 (6 bases). Germline assignment: CDR1 LNHDA and CDR2 SQIVND (reference sequence). V lost 4 bases and J 4 bases, leaving 8 bases between the germline ends. The CDR3 consists of 13 residues. This CDR3 reads CASSRLVYNEQFF. The CDR3 DNA follows: TGTGCCAGTAGTAGACTAGTTTACAATGAGCAGTTCTTC. Filled out from reference TRBV19 and TRBJ2-1, the complete variable domain reads DGGITQSPKYLFRKEGQNVTLSCEQNLNHDAMYWYRQDPGQGLRLIYYSQIVNDFQKGDIAEGYSVSREKKESFPLTVTSAQKNPTAFYLCASSRLVYNEQFFGPGTRLTVL.

This chain connects TRBV30 to TRBJ2-3, with D perhaps matching TRBD2 (5 bases). Germline CDR1 GTSNPN, CDR2 SVGIG (reference sequence). The CDR3 is 12 amino acids. Between the trimmed V and J ends, which lost 0 bases and 7 bases, there was a span of 8 bases. CDR3 sequence: CAWSVTGNTQYF. DNA for the CDR3: TGTGCCTGGAGTGTCACCGGGAATACGCAGTATTTT.

The V and J genes are TRBV19 and TRBJ2-7; 9 nucleotides line up with TRBD1. Germline CDR1 and CDR2: LNHDA and SQIVND (reference sequence). After removal of 4 bases from V and 2 bases from J, the junction contained 15 bases not matched to a gene. This CDR3 spans 18 amino acids. Here the CDR3 reads CASSKIGGTGTGTYEQYF. CDR3 sequence (DNA): TGTGCCAGTAGTAAAATCGGCGGAACCGGGACAGGGACCTACGAGCAGTACTTC.

The rearrangement joins TRBV4-1 to TRBJ2-2; D unclear. CDR1 is MGHRA, CDR2 YSYEKL, per germline. Trimming cost V 5 bases and J 4 bases, with 8 bases left between them. CDR3 length: 13 amino acids. Here the CDR3 reads CASSDNPTGELFF. The CDR3 DNA is TGCGCCAGCAGCGACAATCCCACCGGGGAGCTGTTTTTT.

Here the CDR3 DNA reads TGTGCCATCAGTGAGGGACCGGACAATGAGCAGTTCTTC. Translated: CAISEGPDNEQFF. The genes are TRBV10-3 and TRBJ2-1, with D unresolved. From germline, CDR1 is ENHRY and CDR2 SYGVKD. V lost 2 bases, J lost 5 bases, and 7 bases lay in between. The CDR3 consists of 13 residues.

V usage is TRBV19 and J usage is TRBJ2-7, with 7 bases aligning to TRBD1. Germline V gives CDR1 LNHDA, CDR2 SQIVND (reference sequence). CDR3 length: 14 amino acids. J gave up 0 bases and V 7 bases, and 6 bases lay outside the gene matches. The CDR3 bases are TGTGCCAGTACTCCGGGACAGTCCTCCTACGAGCAGTACTTC. Translated: CASTPGQSSYEQYF.

Concerning this clone itself: The junction departs from the called germline gene at one end, perhaps through a read error. This same CDR3 is encoded by further DNA sequences in the sample. The chain recombines TRBV5-4 with TRBJ2-1; the match to TRBD2 covers 7 bases. The germline V gene has CDR1 SGHNT and CDR2 YYREEE (reference sequence). The CDR3 consists of 16 residues. This chain's CDR3 is CASSPGPRESRNEQFF. The CDR3 nucleotides read TGTGCCAGCAGCCCGGGTCCGCGGGAGTCCAGGAATGAACAGTTCTTC.

This chain joins TRBV5-1 and TRBJ2-2; D unresolved. Germline CDR1 SGHRS, CDR2 YFSETQ. The CDR3 sequence is 13 residues long. V lost 4 bases and J lost 7, with 11 bases in between. This chain's CDR3 is CASSPEGIGELFF. CDR3 nucleotides: TGCGCCAGCAGCCCGGAAGGCATCGGGGAGCTGTTTTTT.

The rearrangement uses TRBV30 and TRBJ1-1; D unresolved. Germline V CDR1 and CDR2: GTSNPN, SVGIG (reference sequence). The V and J ends lost 5 bases and 7 bases respectively, with 14 bases between them. The CDR3 loop spans 12 amino acids. CDR3 loop: CAWARLMGEAFF. For the CDR3, the DNA is TGTGCCTGGGCCCGGTTGATGGGTGAAGCTTTCTTT.

About this clone: A much larger clone lies a single base off, so this may be a read error. The same CDR3 also results from other DNA sequences found in this sample. The genes are TRBV5-4 and TRBJ2-7; D gene ambiguous. This CDR3 is built from 12 residues. Germline CDR1 reads SGHNT; CDR2 reads YYREEE (reference sequence). V was clipped by 4 bases and J by 3 bases, with 8 bases between them. Written as DNA, the CDR3 is TGTGCCAGCAGCCCGGGCGGCTACGAGCAGTACTTC. Amino acid sequence: CASSPGGYEQYF.